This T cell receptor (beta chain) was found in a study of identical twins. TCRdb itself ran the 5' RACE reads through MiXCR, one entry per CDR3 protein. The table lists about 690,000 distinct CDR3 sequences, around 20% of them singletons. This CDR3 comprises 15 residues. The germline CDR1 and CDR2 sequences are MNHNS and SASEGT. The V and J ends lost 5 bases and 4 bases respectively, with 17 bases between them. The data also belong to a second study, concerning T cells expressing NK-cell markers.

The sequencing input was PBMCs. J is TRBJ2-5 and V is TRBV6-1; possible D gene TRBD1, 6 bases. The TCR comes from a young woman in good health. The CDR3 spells CASSPPGQRRETQYF. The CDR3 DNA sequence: TGTGCCAGCAGTCCCCCCGGACAGCGAAGAGAGACCCAGTACTTC.